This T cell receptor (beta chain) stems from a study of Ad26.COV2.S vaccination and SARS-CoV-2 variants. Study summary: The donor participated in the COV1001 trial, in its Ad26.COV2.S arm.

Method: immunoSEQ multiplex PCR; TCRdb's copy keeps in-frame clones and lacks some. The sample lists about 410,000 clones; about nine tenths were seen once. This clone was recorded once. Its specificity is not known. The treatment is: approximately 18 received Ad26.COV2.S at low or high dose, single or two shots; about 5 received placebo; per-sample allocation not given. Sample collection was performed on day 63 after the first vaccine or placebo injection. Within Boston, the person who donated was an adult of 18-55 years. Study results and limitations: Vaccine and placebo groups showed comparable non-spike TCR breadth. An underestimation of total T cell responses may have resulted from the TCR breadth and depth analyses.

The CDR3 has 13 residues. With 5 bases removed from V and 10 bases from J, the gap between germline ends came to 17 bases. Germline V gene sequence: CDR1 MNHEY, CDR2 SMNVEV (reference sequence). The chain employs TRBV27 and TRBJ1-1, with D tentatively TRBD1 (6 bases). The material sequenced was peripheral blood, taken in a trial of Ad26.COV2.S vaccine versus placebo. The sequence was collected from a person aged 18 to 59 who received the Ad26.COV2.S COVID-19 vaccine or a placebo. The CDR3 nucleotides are TGTGCCAGCAGTCCGTACCTGACAGGCGCAGCTTTCTTT. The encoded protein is CASSPYLTGAAFF.